This TCR beta chain stems from a study of OX40 agonist ivuxolimab in advanced cancers. Overall study context: Intravenous ivuxolimab at 0.01 to 10 mg/kg was given to patients every 2 weeks.

The V and J ends lost 3 bases and 1 base respectively, with 7 bases between them. Per germline, CDR1 MNHEY and CDR2 SMNVEV (reference sequence). The CDR3 spans 14 residues. Profiling relied on immunoSEQ multiplex PCR, and the TCRdb table lists in-frame clones only, not all of them. The top ten clones hold approximately 13% of a sample with about 23,000 clones, 80% to 85% of them seen once. Exclusion of a patient followed from autoimmune disease history or systemic immunosuppression. The TCR comes from an adult with an advanced solid tumor such as melanoma, head and neck, liver or kidney cancer. The chain joins TRBV27 to TRBJ1-5; perhaps TRBD1 as D (5 bases). The source was CD4+ or CD8+ T cells sorted from blood, collected in a trial of the OX40 agonist ivuxolimab. CDR3 DNA: TGTGCCAGCAGTTTCCGGGACAGCAATCAGCCCCAGCATTTT. As protein: CASSFRDSNQPQHF.